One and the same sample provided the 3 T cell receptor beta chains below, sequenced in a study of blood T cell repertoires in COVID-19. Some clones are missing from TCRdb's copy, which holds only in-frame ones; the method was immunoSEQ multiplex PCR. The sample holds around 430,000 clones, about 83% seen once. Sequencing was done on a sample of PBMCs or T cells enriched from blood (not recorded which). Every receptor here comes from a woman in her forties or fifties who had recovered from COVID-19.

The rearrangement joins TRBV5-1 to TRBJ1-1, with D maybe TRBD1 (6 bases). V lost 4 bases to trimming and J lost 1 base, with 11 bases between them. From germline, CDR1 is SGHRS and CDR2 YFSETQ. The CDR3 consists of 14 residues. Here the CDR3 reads CASSGLDRNTEAFF. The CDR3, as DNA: TGCGCCAGCAGCGGACTGGACAGGAACACTGAAGCTTTCTTT.

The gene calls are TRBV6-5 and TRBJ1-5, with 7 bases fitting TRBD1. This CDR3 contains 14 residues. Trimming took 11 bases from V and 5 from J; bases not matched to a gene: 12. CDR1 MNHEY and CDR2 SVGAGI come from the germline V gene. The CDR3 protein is CAGETGFADQPQHF. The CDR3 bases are TGTGCCGGAGAGACAGGGTTTGCCGATCAGCCCCAGCATTTT.

The CDR3 here is CASSTLQGQGDYGYTF. CDR3 sequence (DNA): TGTGCCAGTAGTACACTTCAGGGACAGGGAGATTATGGCTACACCTTC. This chain links TRBV19 with TRBJ1-2, with 9 bases identical to TRBD1. The CDR3 has 16 residues. J lost 5 bases, V lost 4 bases, and 11 bases had no gene match. The germline V gene encodes CDR1 LNHDA and CDR2 SQIVND (reference sequence). The full variable domain, completed using reference TRBV19 and TRBJ1-2, is DGGITQSPKYLFRKEGQNVTLSCEQNLNHDAMYWYRQDPGQGLRLIYYSQIVNDFQKGDIAEGYSVSREKKESFPLTVTSAQKNPTAFYLCASSTLQGQGDYGYTFGSGTRLTVV.